A selection of T cell receptor beta chains follows, all from one sample in a study of cytomegalovirus exposure and HLA in healthy donors. Sequencing used immunoSEQ multiplex PCR; TCRdb keeps in-frame clones, though not all of them. Of about 180,000 clones in the sample, approximately 80% were seen once. What was sequenced was PBMCs. Receptors were obtained from a woman aged 50 to 65 in good health and CMV-seronegative. Both conserved end residues are trimmed from each CDR3.

v_call: TRBV4-3
j_call: TRBJ1-6
cdr3_aa: ASSQGALSNINSPLH

v_call: TRBV15
j_call: TRBJ2-5
cdr3_aa: ATSRVQGVETQY

v_call: TRBV15
j_call: TRBJ1-1
cdr3_aa: ATSRVRNTEAF

v_call: TRBV2
j_call: TRBJ2-5
cdr3_aa: ASSPIPETQY

v_call: TRBV15
j_call: TRBJ2-7
cdr3_aa: ATRVGTDSYEQY

v_call: TRBV29-1
j_call: TRBJ2-2
cdr3_aa: SAETHTGELF

v_call: TRBV13
j_call: TRBJ2-3
cdr3_aa: ASSARTSGMRDTQY

v_call: TRBV10-1
j_call: TRBJ2-7
cdr3_aa: ASSESSGNDYEQY

v_call: TRBV11-3
j_call: TRBJ2-1
cdr3_aa: ASSLGLGLAVYNEQF

v_call: TRBV11-2
j_call: TRBJ1-4
cdr3_aa: ASSNGGTANEKLF

v_call: TRBV29-1
j_call: TRBJ2-3
cdr3_aa: SVETSGTDTQY

v_call: TRBV29-1
j_call: TRBJ1-2
cdr3_aa: SAAGAYGYT

v_call: TRBV11-2
j_call: TRBJ2-5
cdr3_aa: ASSFWRQETQY

v_call: TRBV6-5
j_call: TRBJ2-3
cdr3_aa: ASSMRLNTDTQY

v_call: TRBV10-3
j_call: TRBJ1-6
cdr3_aa: AIRATGGFTPLH

v_call: TRBV10-3
j_call: TRBJ2-1
cdr3_aa: AISSTGTGDPMRQF

v_call: TRBV19
j_call: TRBJ2-7
cdr3_aa: ASSRGDSYEQY

v_call: TRBV7-3
j_call: TRBJ2-2
cdr3_aa: ASSLLAVANTGELF

v_call: TRBV30
j_call: TRBJ1-5
cdr3_aa: AWRPKGLYQPQH

v_call: TRBV19
j_call: TRBJ1-2
cdr3_aa: ASSMLGQGKYDYGYT

v_call: TRBV11-2
j_call: TRBJ2-3
cdr3_aa: ASSLRLAVTDTQY

v_call: TRBV10-3
j_call: TRBJ1-2
cdr3_aa: AISEYRGTDGYT

v_call: TRBV5-1
j_call: TRBJ2-3
cdr3_aa: ASSLEPRGTDTQY

v_call: TRBV15
j_call: TRBJ1-1
cdr3_aa: ATSRPDSQEAF

v_call: TRBV7-8
j_call: TRBJ1-4
cdr3_aa: ASSSYQDEKLF

v_call: TRBV10-3
j_call: TRBJ2-1
cdr3_aa: AISESSGNVNEQF

v_call: TRBV6-5
j_call: TRBJ1-1
cdr3_aa: ASRKTGGGSEAF

v_call: TRBV15
j_call: TRBJ1-1
cdr3_aa: ATSRAGGGRTEAF

v_call: TRBV7-9
j_call: TRBJ2-2
cdr3_aa: SSSPQSGQNTGELF